What follows is one TCR beta chain and its context. The entry originates in a study of blood T cell repertoires in COVID-19. V was pared by 3 bases and J by 2 bases, with 13 bases between. CDR1 MGHDK and CDR2 SYGVNS come from the germline V gene. The CDR3 loop spans 15 amino acids. Generated by immunoSEQ multiplex PCR, the TCRdb table keeps only in-frame clones and is missing some. The sample has 100,000 to 150,000 clones, roughly 91% seen once. The source of this sequence is a man aged 50-59 years with active or convalescent COVID-19. The V call is TRBV25-1, the J call TRBJ1-1, with D maybe TRBD1 (6 bases). The sequencing sample was made of peripheral blood. Here the CDR3 DNA reads TGTGCCAGCAGTGATCCCGGCAGGGGTAACACTGAAGCTTTCTTT. This codes for CASSDPGRGNTEAFF.